The clone carrying this TCR beta chain was seen once. This specimen comes from a study of blood T cell repertoires in COVID-19. Clones were read by immunoSEQ multiplex PCR, and TCRdb kept only the in-frame ones, dropping some. In the table there are 50,000 to 70,000 clones, 84% of which are singletons. The receptor was derived from a woman aged 55-75 years with acute or convalescent COVID-19. Sequencing was performed on peripheral blood.

The CDR3 is CAWSPGNTQYF. The CDR3 nucleotides read TGTGCCTGGAGTCCCGGGAATACGCAGTATTTT. The rearrangement links TRBV30 to TRBJ2-3; possibly TRBD2 for D (5 bases). CDR1 and CDR2 from the germline V gene are GTSNPN and SVGIG (reference sequence). The length of the CDR3 is 11 residues. Trimming pared 2 bases from V and 7 bases from J, leaving 7 bases between.